The rows below give T cell receptor beta chains drawn from one sample of a study of blood T cell repertoires in COVID-19. The protocol was immunoSEQ multiplex PCR, while the TCRdb copy is restricted to in-frame clones and leaves out a portion. Of fewer than 150,000 clones listed, 87% are singletons. Specimen: peripheral blood. Receptors originate from a human donor in a cohort sampled during active COVID-19. CDR3s include the opening cysteine and the closing phenylalanine or tryptophan. The D gene is left open where the match is weak. Clone size appears in some rows only: once, few, many, or a class for an expanded clone.

v_gene	j_gene	abundance	d_gene	CDR3aa	CDR3nt
TRBV5-1	TRBJ1-2	-	TRBD1	CASSLAEGAGGYTF	TGCGCCAGCAGCTTGGCCGAGGGGGCCGGTGGCTACACCTTC
TRBV19	TRBJ2-5	-	-	CASSIRPLREETQYF	TGTGCCAGTAGTATACGACCCCTGCGGGAAGAGACCCAGTACTTC
TRBV3-1/TRBV3-2	TRBJ1-2	-	-	CASSQGFRGKGGYTF	TGTGCCAGCAGCCAAGGGTTCAGGGGCAAAGGTGGCTACACCTTC
TRBV15	TRBJ2-7	-	-	CATSRSVDVAASEQYF	TGTGCCACCAGCAGATCGGTTGACGTAGCGGCGAGCGAGCAGTACTTC
TRBV5-6	TRBJ1-2	-	TRBD1	CASSADRGRGYGYTF	TGTGCCAGCAGCGCTGACAGGGGGAGAGGCTATGGCTACACCTTC
TRBV19	TRBJ1-5	-	TRBD1	CASNPGQYSNQPQHF	TGTGCCAGTAACCCGGGACAGTATAGCAATCAGCCCCAGCATTTT
TRBV3-1/TRBV3-2	TRBJ1-5	once	TRBD1	CASSQRDRGNQPQHF	TGTGCCAGCAGCCAAAGGGACAGGGGAAATCAGCCCCAGCATTTT
TRBV11-1	TRBJ2-1	-	-	CASSLLGAAINEQFF	TGTGCCAGCAGCTTACTAGGGGCGGCTATCAATGAGCAGTTCTTC
TRBV6-5	TRBJ1-3	-	TRBD1	CASSQDRFSGNTIYF	TGTGCCAGCAGCCAGGACAGGTTCTCTGGAAACACCATATATTTT
TRBV5-1	TRBJ1-2	-	-	CASSLGVGGLNYGYTF	TGCGCCAGCAGCTTGGGCGTTGGGGGCCTTAACTATGGCTACACCTTC
TRBV27	TRBJ2-1	-	TRBD2	CASSSGTSVRNEQFF	TGTGCCAGCAGTTCCGGGACTAGCGTCAGAAATGAGCAGTTCTTC
TRBV7-7	TRBJ2-5	-	TRBD1	CASSSDRGRETQYF	TGTGCTAGCAGCTCCGACAGGGGAAGGGAGACCCAGTACTTC
TRBV5-1	TRBJ2-7	-	-	CASSLEQGYQDEQYF	TGCGCCAGCAGCTTAGAGCAGGGTTATCAGGACGAGCAGTACTTC
TRBV5-5	TRBJ2-1	-	TRBD2	CASSLLSGSIDEQFF	TGTGCCAGCAGCCTTCTTAGCGGGAGTATCGATGAGCAGTTCTTC
TRBV6-5	TRBJ1-5	-	-	CASSSGWSNQPQHF	TGTGCCAGCAGTTCAGGGTGGAGCAATCAGCCCCAGCATTTT
TRBV7-3	TRBJ1-6	-	TRBD1	CASSFGTGIKISSPLHF	TGTGCCAGCAGCTTTGGGACAGGGATAAAAATTAGTTCACCCCTCCACTTT
TRBV2	TRBJ1-2	-	-	CATHSDRANYGYTF	TGTGCCACCCATTCCGACAGAGCTAACTATGGCTACACCTTC
TRBV30	TRBJ2-7	-	-	CAWSVNGYEQYF	TGTGCCTGGAGTGTAAACGGCTACGAGCAGTACTTC
TRBV19	TRBJ2-4	-	TRBD1	CASSIFRGQGKGIAKNIQYF	TGTGCCAGTAGTATCTTCCGAGGACAGGGTAAAGGCATAGCCAAAAACATTCAGTACTTC
TRBV5-8	TRBJ1-1	-	-	CASSLHAGRSITEAFF	TGTGCCAGCAGCCTCCACGCTGGCAGGTCGATCACTGAAGCTTTCTTT
TRBV10-1	TRBJ1-2	-	TRBD1	CASSESQGGYGYTF	TGCGCCAGCAGTGAGTCCCAGGGGGGATATGGCTACACCTTC
TRBV5-1	TRBJ1-5	-	-	CASSLDGQRPQHF	TGCGCCAGCAGCTTGGATGGTCAGCGGCCCCAGCATTTT